The rows below give T cell receptor beta chains drawn from one sample of a study of identifying expanded T cells in peripheral blood. The repertoire was sequenced with immunoSEQ multiplex PCR; TCRdb's copy has only in-frame clones and lacks some. The data show about 90,000 clones, 70% to 90% seen once. The sample consisted of blood. These receptors were collected from a person aged 18 to 75 in good health. CDR3s include the opening cysteine and the closing phenylalanine or tryptophan. The order of the fields is CDR3 DNA, CDR3 protein, clone size, CDR3 length, V gene, J gene, D gene. D genes are given only for firm matches. The listing skips clone size in some rows; elsewhere it reads once, few, many or a size class.

CDR3nt: TGTGCCAGCAGCCTCATGGGGAGAGGGGGGAACACCGGGGAGCTGTTTTTT; CDR3aa: CASSLMGRGGNTGELFF; abundance: NA; len: 17; v_gene: TRBV11-3; j_gene: TRBJ2-2; d_gene: NA
CDR3nt: TGCGCCAGCGAGACCAGGGAGTCCTGGACAGATACGCAGTATTTT; CDR3aa: CASETRESWTDTQYF; abundance: NA; len: 15; v_gene: TRBV23-1; j_gene: TRBJ2-3; d_gene: NA
CDR3nt: TGTGCCAGCAGTGAAGAAGGCGTCCAGGGACAGGGAGTCCATGAAGCTTTCTTT; CDR3aa: CASSEEGVQGQGVHEAFF; abundance: once; len: 18; v_gene: TRBV6-1; j_gene: TRBJ1-1; d_gene: TRBD1
CDR3nt: TGCGCCAGCGGGGATAGCGGGGGATATTACGAGCAGTACTTC; CDR3aa: CASGDSGGYYEQYF; abundance: NA; len: 14; v_gene: TRBV10-1; j_gene: TRBJ2-7; d_gene: TRBD2
CDR3nt: TGCGCCAGCAGCCAAGAGGGCTTTGAGCAGTTCTTC; CDR3aa: CASSQEGFEQFF; abundance: NA; len: 12; v_gene: TRBV4-1; j_gene: TRBJ2-1; d_gene: NA
CDR3nt: TGTGCCAGTAGCCCTGCACTTATCTATGGCTACACCTTC; CDR3aa: CASSPALIYGYTF; abundance: NA; len: 13; v_gene: TRBV19; j_gene: TRBJ1-2; d_gene: NA
CDR3nt: TGTGCCAGCAGCTTAAACAGCGGAATTTATAAAGCTTTCTTT; CDR3aa: CASSLNSGIYKAFF; abundance: NA; len: 14; v_gene: TRBV7-9; j_gene: TRBJ1-1; d_gene: NA
CDR3nt: TGTGCCAGTAGTGTCACAGGTTCCCAATACAATGAGCAGTTCTTC; CDR3aa: CASSVTGSQYNEQFF; abundance: NA; len: 15; v_gene: TRBV19; j_gene: TRBJ2-1; d_gene: NA
CDR3nt: TGTGCCAGTAGACCCGGGGGGACAGGCCCTTACGAGCAGTACTTC; CDR3aa: CASRPGGTGPYEQYF; abundance: NA; len: 15; v_gene: TRBV19; j_gene: TRBJ2-7; d_gene: NA
CDR3nt: TGTGCCAGCAGTCCGGGCAGGCCAAACACTGAAGCTTTCTTT; CDR3aa: CASSPGRPNTEAFF; abundance: NA; len: 14; v_gene: TRBV27; j_gene: TRBJ1-1; d_gene: NA
CDR3nt: TGCGCCAGCAGCCAAGGTGGGACAGGGGATCAGCCCCAGCATTTT; CDR3aa: CASSQGGTGDQPQHF; abundance: once; len: 15; v_gene: TRBV4-3; j_gene: TRBJ1-5; d_gene: TRBD1
CDR3nt: TGTGCCAGCAGCTACCCAGCTGGGGATGGCTACACCTTC; CDR3aa: CASSYPAGDGYTF; abundance: NA; len: 13; v_gene: TRBV7-3; j_gene: TRBJ1-2; d_gene: NA
CDR3nt: TGTGCCAGCAGTTACTCGAGGGGAGGGGATCAGCCCCAGCATTTT; CDR3aa: CASSYSRGGDQPQHF; abundance: NA; len: 15; v_gene: TRBV6-5; j_gene: TRBJ1-5; d_gene: NA
CDR3nt: TGTGCCAGCAGCGTAGGGGGTTCGGGGGAGCTGTTTTTT; CDR3aa: CASSVGGSGELFF; abundance: NA; len: 13; v_gene: TRBV9; j_gene: TRBJ2-2; d_gene: NA
CDR3nt: TGTGCCAGCAGCTCCACCGGGACAGGGTACAATGAGCAGTTCTTC; CDR3aa: CASSSTGTGYNEQFF; abundance: NA; len: 15; v_gene: TRBV7-2; j_gene: TRBJ2-1; d_gene: TRBD1
CDR3nt: TGTGCCAGCAGCGTAGCGATCGGTTACGGCGAGCAGTACTTC; CDR3aa: CASSVAIGYGEQYF; abundance: NA; len: 14; v_gene: TRBV9; j_gene: TRBJ2-7; d_gene: NA